One and the same sample provided the 12 T cell receptor beta chains below, sequenced in a study of shared clonotypes between healthy human individuals. Using immunoSEQ multiplex PCR, the repertoire was profiled, and TCRdb retains in-frame clones only, with some absent. Of some 2,100,000 clones in the sample, more than 85% were seen once. Naive CD8 cells were CD45RO-negative, positively selected for CCR7, excluding terminally differentiated effector memory CD45RA+ cells. Input material: naive CD8+ T cells from PBMCs. The source of these receptors is a man aged 18 to 29 in good health. Some clones in this sample may be carry-over from other donors' samples.

In DNA form, the CDR3 reads TGTGCCAGCAGTGAAGCCTGGCAGCGGGTTTACAATGAGCAGTTCTTC. It translates to CASSEAWQRVYNEQFF. The rearrangement joins TRBV6-1 to TRBJ2-1; TRBD2 is a possible D gene (6 bases). The CDR3 covers 16 residues. The germline gives CDR1 MNHNS, CDR2 SASEGT. Trimming took 0 bases from V and 4 from J, leaving 13 bases between them.

The chain couples TRBV6-1 to TRBJ2-7; D is ambiguous. Germline V gene data show CDR1 as MNHNS and CDR2 as SASEGT. CDR3 length equals 12 residues. Trimming shortened V by 4 bases and J by 0 bases, and 4 bases separated the two germline ends. CDR3 DNA sequence: TGTGCCAGCAGTGCAGCCTCCTACGAGCAGTACTTC. Residues: CASSAASYEQYF.

This chain connects TRBV7-9 to TRBJ1-2; TRBD1 aligns across 8 bases. CDR1 SEHNR and CDR2 FQNEAQ come from the germline V gene (reference sequence). The CDR3 is 13 amino acids. V dropped 8 bases and J dropped 6; count of bases not matched to a gene: 8. The CDR3: CASGIDRGNGYTF. Written as DNA, the CDR3 is TGTGCCAGCGGAATAGACAGGGGAAATGGCTACACCTTC. Supplemented by reference TRBV7-9 and TRBJ1-2, the full variable domain reads DTGVSQNPRHKITKRGQNVTFRCDPISEHNRLYWYRQTLGQGPEFLTYFQNEAQLEKSRLLSDRFSAERPKGSFSTLEIQRTEQGDSAMYLCASGIDRGNGYTFGSGTRLTVV.

The J gene is TRBJ1-1, the V gene TRBV7-3; possible D gene TRBD1, 5 bases. The length of the CDR3 is 15 residues. V was clipped by 1 base and J by 1 base, with 10 bases between them. CDR1 is SGHTA, CDR2 FQGTGA, per germline. CDR3 sequence reads: CASSLNPGWNTEAFF. CDR3 DNA: TGTGCCAGCAGCTTAAATCCAGGGTGGAACACTGAAGCTTTCTTT.

The chain recombines TRBV28 with TRBJ2-7; 9 nucleotides align to TRBD2. CDR1 is MDHEN and CDR2 is SYDVKM in the germline V gene. J lost 7 bases, V lost 5 bases, and 27 bases had no gene match. The CDR3 sequence is 20 residues long. The chain's CDR3 is CASSPLGGRGLARGEREQYF. The CDR3 DNA is TGTGCCAGCAGTCCCCTTGGCGGGAGGGGCCTCGCAAGGGGGGAGAGGGAGCAGTACTTC.

Here the CDR3 DNA reads TGTGCCAGCAGTCTATTGGGGCAGGGAGCCTTGTCCTACGAGCAGTACTTC. Translated: CASSLLGQGALSYEQYF. The chain joins TRBV27 to TRBJ2-7; D possibly matches TRBD1 or TRBD2 (5 bases each). Germline values: CDR1 MNHEY, CDR2 SMNVEV (reference sequence). Between the trimmed V and J ends, which lost 5 bases and 1 base, there was a span of 21 bases. There are 17 residues in the CDR3.

The chain employs TRBV29-1 and TRBJ2-5; 7 bases align to TRBD1. The CDR3 has 17 residues. Germline V lookup: CDR1 SQVTM, CDR2 ANQGSEA. The V gene end was trimmed by 2 bases and the J gene end by 3 bases; junction bases not matched to a gene: 15. The CDR3 DNA sequence: TGCAGCGTTGAATTGCCCCCTGAGGACAGGCCTGAAGAGACCCAGTACTTC. Residues: CSVELPPEDRPEETQYF. The entire variable domain, with the rest obtained from reference TRBV29-1 and TRBJ2-5, is as follows: SAVISQKPSRDICQRGTSLTIQCQVDSQVTMMFWYRQQPGQSLTLIATANQGSEATYESGFVIDKFPISRPNLTFSTLTVSNMSPEDSSIYLCSVELPPEDRPEETQYFGPGTRLLVL.

The chain links TRBV11-3 to TRBJ2-1; TRBD1 aligns across 10 bases. The CDR3 extends over 15 amino acids. V shed 5 bases, J shed 7 bases, and the junction held 8 bases outside the gene matches. The germline CDR1 and CDR2 sequences are SGHNT and YENEEA. The CDR3 DNA follows: TGTGCCAGCAGCCAACGGGACAGGGGTGGGAATGAGCAGTTCTTC. This sequence encodes CASSQRDRGGNEQFF.

The rearrangement joins TRBV6-6 to TRBJ2-3, with D uncertain. Trimming took off 3 bases at V and 1 base at J, with 11 bases between the two ends. This CDR3 spans 15 amino acids. The germline V gene encodes CDR1 MNHNY and CDR2 SVGAGI (reference sequence). In DNA form, the CDR3 reads TGTGCCAGCAGTTATGGGCGGCATCGCACAGATACGCAGTATTTT. Encoded protein: CASSYGRHRTDTQYF.

In this sample, this clone turned up once. This sequence joins TRBV5-6 and TRBJ1-5; no clear D gene. The CDR3 runs to 16 residues. V lost 1 base and J 3 bases, leaving 14 bases between the germline ends. Per the germline V gene, CDR1 is SGHDT and CDR2 is YYEEEE. The CDR3 DNA follows: TGTGCCAGCAGCTTGACGTTCGAGGCCGACAATCAGCCCCAGCATTTT. Translated, it gives CASSLTFEADNQPQHF.

The chain has TRBV15 and TRBJ2-3; 9 bases map to TRBD2. Germline CDR1 reads LNHNV; CDR2 reads YYDKDF (reference sequence). This CDR3 contains 18 residues. V shed 0 bases, J shed 0 bases, and the junction held 7 bases outside the gene matches. CDR3 coding DNA: TGTGCCACCAGCAGAGATGCTGTGACTAGCGGAAGCACAGATACGCAGTATTTT. This codes for CATSRDAVTSGSTDTQYF.

The J gene is TRBJ2-7, the V gene TRBV10-3; 10 positions match TRBD1. The CDR3 has 16 amino acids. Germline V gene lookup returns CDR1 ENHRY and CDR2 SYGVKD. The trim removed 6 bases at V and 0 bases at J, leaving 8 bases unmatched. The CDR3 bases are TGTGCCATCAGCGGACAGGGGGAGGGGTACTCCTACGAGCAGTACTTC. Amino acids: CAISGQGEGYSYEQYF.